These T cell receptor beta chains were read from a single sample in a study of blood T cell repertoires in COVID-19. Some clones are missing from TCRdb's copy, which holds only in-frame ones; the method was immunoSEQ multiplex PCR. The sample has about 180,000 clones; 89% are singletons. The specimen was peripheral blood. The receptors come from a man between 18 and 29 years old who had recovered from COVID-19. Both conserved end residues are part of each CDR3. The order of the fields is J gene, D gene, V gene, clone size, CDR3 DNA, CDR3 protein. A D gene is named only where the DNA matches it firmly. A row's size may be missing; if present it is once, few, many or a size class.

>TRBJ2-2|-|TRBV5-6|-
TGTGCCAGCAGCTTGGAGACAGGATGGAACACCGGGGAGCTGTTTTTT
CASSLETGWNTGELFF
>TRBJ2-5|TRBD2|TRBV3-1/TRBV3-2|-
TGTGCCAGCAGCCAAGGCGGACTAGCGGGGAACCAAGAGACCCAGTACTTC
CASSQGGLAGNQETQYF
>TRBJ2-3|-|TRBV11-2|-
TGTGCCAGCAGCTCGGACTACACAGATACGCAGTATTTT
CASSSDYTDTQYF
>TRBJ1-3|-|TRBV25-1|-
TGTGCCAGCAGTCACCAGTCCTCTGGAAACACCATATATTTT
CASSHQSSGNTIYF
>TRBJ2-3|TRBD1|TRBV5-5|-
TGTGCCAGCAGCTTATGGACAGGAAGCACAGATACGCAGTATTTT
CASSLWTGSTDTQYF
>TRBJ1-4|TRBD1|TRBV27|-
TGTGCCAGCAGCCGGGGACAGCGGATCCCGGGGGGGGAAAAACTGTTTTTT
CASSRGQRIPGGEKLFF
>TRBJ2-2|TRBD2|TRBV10-1|-
TGCGCCAGCAGTGGAGGGCTAGCGGGAGATTTTACCGGGGAGCTGTTTTTT
CASSGGLAGDFTGELFF
>TRBJ1-1|-|TRBV19|-
TGTGCCACAGGCCCTACAGTGGAAGGTTACACTGAAGCTTTCTTT
CATGPTVEGYTEAFF
>TRBJ2-7|TRBD1|TRBV25-1|-
TGTGCCAGCAGTGAATTTGGACAGGGGTCGTACGAGCAGTACTTC
CASSEFGQGSYEQYF
>TRBJ1-3|-|TRBV19|-
TGTGCCGTAGGAAACAGGGCGCTTTCTGGAAACACCATATATTTT
CAVGNRALSGNTIYF
>TRBJ2-2|-|TRBV24-1|-
TGTGCCACCAGTGATTCCGTTAACGGGGAGCTGTTTTTT
CATSDSVNGELFF
>TRBJ2-4|TRBD2|TRBV7-8|-
TGTGCCAGCAGCCCGACTAGCGGGAGTCTGAACATTCAGTACTTC
CASSPTSGSLNIQYF
>TRBJ1-3|-|TRBV6-6|-
TGTGCCAGCACCCGTGACAAGAGCTCTGGAAACACCATATATTTT
CASTRDKSSGNTIYF
>TRBJ1-3|TRBD1|TRBV19|-
TGTGCCAGTACCAAGACAGGGGGCTCTGGAAACACCATATATTTT
CASTKTGGSGNTIYF
>TRBJ2-7|-|TRBV5-1|-
TGCGCCAGCAGCTTGGGACGGGACACAGTCTACGAGCAGTACTTC
CASSLGRDTVYEQYF
>TRBJ1-2|TRBD1|TRBV14|-
TGTGCCAGCAGCCATACAGGGGGCATCTATGGCTACACCTTC
CASSHTGGIYGYTF
>TRBJ1-1|-|TRBV7-2|-
TGTGCCAGCGCGGGCCGGAACACTGAAGCTTTCTTT
CASAGRNTEAFF
>TRBJ2-1|TRBD2|TRBV6-4|-
TGTGCCAGCAGCGCCGGGACTAGCGGGGAGCAGTTCTTC
CASSAGTSGEQFF
>TRBJ2-3|-|TRBV12-5|-
TGTGCTAGTGGTTGGGACAACACAGATACGCAGTATTTT
CASGWDNTDTQYF
>TRBJ2-7|TRBD2|TRBV4-2|-
TGTGCCAGCAGCCAAGACGCGTTAACCGGGACTACCATCGGCGAGCAGTACTTC
CASSQDALTGTTIGEQYF
>TRBJ1-6|TRBD1|TRBV5-8|-
TGTGCCAGCAGCTCAGGGACAGGGCAAAATTCACCCCTCCACTTT
CASSSGTGQNSPLHF
>TRBJ2-7|TRBD2|TRBV5-4|-
TGTGCCAGCAGCCCGATGGGACTAGCAGAGCAGTACTTC
CASSPMGLAEQYF
>TRBJ2-7|-|TRBV18|-
TGTGCCAGCTCACCAGCACAGGCTGAGCAGTACTTC
CASSPAQAEQYF
>TRBJ2-3|-|TRBV20-1|-
TGCAGTGCTAAGGAGGGCCTGTTT
CSAKEGLF
>TRBJ1-2|-|TRBV28|-
TGTGCCAGCAGTTTATTTCAGGATGGCTACACCTTC
CASSLFQDGYTF
>TRBJ2-7|-|TRBV9|-
TGTGCCAGCAGCGTAGCCCCATCCTACGAGCAGTACTTC
CASSVAPSYEQYF
>TRBJ2-5|TRBD2|TRBV19|-
TGTGCCAGTAGTAGCCAACTAGCGGGAGGGTTGGAGACCCAGTACTTC
CASSSQLAGGLETQYF
>TRBJ1-6|-|TRBV30|-
TGTGCCTGGAGTTCTCTGGGGACATTCCACCACTTT
CAWSSLGTFHHF
>TRBJ1-1|TRBD1|TRBV9|-
TGTGCCAGCAGCGGGGGACAGGTGAACACTGAAGCTTTCTTT
CASSGGQVNTEAFF
>TRBJ2-7|TRBD2|TRBV20-1|once
TGCAGTGCTAGTCTAGCGGGAGGGCCCGGCTACGAGCAGTACTTC
CSASLAGGPGYEQYF
>TRBJ2-1|TRBD2|TRBV7-6|-
TGTGCCAGCAGCTTAGAACTAGCGCGGTCGAATGAGCAGTTCTTC
CASSLELARSNEQFF
>TRBJ1-4|-|TRBV12-2|-
TGTGCAAGTCGCTCCGCGGACAGGGCCGAAAAACTGTTTTTT
CASRSADRAEKLFF
>TRBJ1-5|TRBD1|TRBV25-1|once
TGTGCCAGCAGTGGGACAGGGGGCGGTCAGCCCCAGCATTTT
CASSGTGGGQPQHF
>TRBJ2-1|-|TRBV7-9|-
TGTGCCAGCAGCTTAGTAGTGCGGGCGTATGAGCAGTTCTTC
CASSLVVRAYEQFF
>TRBJ2-7|TRBD2|TRBV7-9|once
TGTGCCAGCAGCTCCTTCACTAGCGGGGAGCAGTACTTC
CASSSFTSGEQYF
>TRBJ2-7|-|TRBV4-1|once
TGCGCCAGCAGCCAAGGGCGCGGCGAGCAGTACTTC
CASSQGRGEQYF
>TRBJ2-3|TRBD2|TRBV4-1|once
TGCGCCAGCAGCCAAGCGCTAGCGGGAGTAGCGGATACGCAGTATTTT
CASSQALAGVADTQYF